This T cell receptor (beta chain) originates from a study of cytomegalovirus exposure and HLA in healthy donors. Use of 60 Vbeta and 13 Jbeta primers characterized the PCR. The method was immunoSEQ multiplex PCR; TCRdb's version includes in-frame clones alone and lacks a portion of them. Its clone listing holds tens of thousands of clones. This receptor was obtained from a woman aged 40 to 50 in good health and CMV-seronegative. Sequenced input: PBMCs.

As DNA, the CDR3 is TGTGCTAGCGCGTCCGTCCCAAACACTGAAGCTTTCTTT. Encoded protein: CASASVPNTEAFF. This chain connects TRBV12-5 to TRBJ1-1; D ambiguous. The germline V and J ends were trimmed by 9 bases and 2 bases, with 13 bases remaining between them. The germline V gene has CDR1 LGHNT and CDR2 FRNRAP. The CDR3 consists of 13 residues.